This record looks at one TCR beta chain sequence and its context. The sample belongs to a study of blood T cell repertoires in COVID-19. Looking at the study overall: The cDNA or gDNA used as material had been derived from T cells, B-cell-depleted T cells, or PBMCs.

The protocol was immunoSEQ multiplex PCR, while the TCRdb copy is restricted to in-frame clones and leaves out a portion. Of approximately 270,000 clones in the sample, approximately 88% are singletons; the top ten hold around 2%. What was sequenced was peripheral blood. This TCR was recovered from a man in his forties or fifties with acute or convalescent COVID-19.

The DNA of the CDR3 is TGTGCCTGGAAGCGACTAGCGGGAGACCAAGAGACCCAGTACTTC. Translating gives CAWKRLAGDQETQYF. The rearrangement uses TRBV30 and TRBJ2-5; 12 bases are shared with TRBD2. The germline CDR1 and CDR2 sequences are GTSNPN and SVGIG (reference sequence). The J segment lost 0 bases and the V segment lost 4 bases, leaving 3 bases of the junction unmatched. The CDR3 is 15 residues long.